This T cell receptor beta chain emerged from a study of blood T cell repertoires in COVID-19. Study at large: Spain, Italy and the United States supplied samples that represented acute and convalescent COVID-19. T cells, B-cell-depleted T cells, or PBMCs provided the cDNA or gDNA that served as material.

Authors' analysis steps: Researchers report that nucleated cell counts were estimated from reference gene primer amplification. TCRdb's table, derived via immunoSEQ multiplex PCR, lists solely in-frame clones and lacks some. V and J calls and clone size are those listed in that table; D and trimming were worked out from the DNA. The data contain about 130,000 clones, roughly 83% of them singletons. CDR1 MNHEY and CDR2 SVGAGI come from the germline V gene. The ends were cut back, 2 bases at V and 4 bases at J, with 8 bases in the middle. The CDR3 totals 13 residues. Sequences were obtained from peripheral blood. V and J are TRBV6-5 and TRBJ1-2, with no clear D. The sequence came from a woman in her forties or fifties with acute or convalescent COVID-19. CDR3 nucleotides: TGTGCCAGCAGTTACCTAAAAAGCTATGGCTACACCTTC. Residues: CASSYLKSYGYTF.